This T cell receptor beta chain emerged from a study of shared clonotypes between healthy human individuals. Study-wide context: The cohort comprised a couple of women and a few men. Their ages spanned 18 to 49 years.

Free of recent acute infections or vaccinations, the donors were healthy HIV-negative adults. Note on this clone: Its antigen is not identified.

The protocol was immunoSEQ multiplex PCR, while the TCRdb copy is restricted to in-frame clones and leaves out a portion. The sample yields a few million clones, more than 80% seen once. Study results and caveats: Naive subsets, compared against memory subsets, generally had larger estimated richness values. Generation probabilities were higher for clonotypes shared across all four sorted-subset donors than for unshared ones.

Per germline, CDR1 SQVTM and CDR2 ANQGSEA. The CDR3 extends over 11 amino acids. Trimming stripped 5 bases from V and 8 bases from J, with 9 bases between. The gene calls are TRBV29-1 and TRBJ2-2; perhaps TRBD1 as D (5 bases). The TCR originated in a man younger than 30 in good health. Some clones in this sample may be carry-over from other donors' samples. Sequencing was done on a sample of naive CD4+ T cells from PBMCs. The subset is: CD45RA+ positively selected. The CDR3 reads CSVLGRGELFF. The CDR3 DNA follows: TGCAGCGTTCTGGGGCGAGGGGAGCTGTTTTTT.